What follows is one T cell receptor (beta chain) and its context. Its antigen is still unknown. The sample originates from a study of OX40 agonist ivuxolimab in advanced cancers. Across the study: Hepatocellular carcinoma, melanoma, renal cell or head and neck cancer affected the dose-escalation patients.

Germline V gives CDR1 SGHTA, CDR2 FQGNSA. Trimming removed 5 bases from V and 3 bases from J; junction bases left unmatched: 13. The CDR3 extends over 18 amino acids. Study-wide findings and caveats: Part of the nonresponder group also had normalized T-cell clonal expansion that was low.

Assay: immunoSEQ multiplex PCR; the TCRdb copy retains only in-frame clones and omits some. The sample shows around 77,000 clones, roughly three quarters of them seen only once. The sequencing used CD4+ or CD8+ T cells sorted from blood, collected in a trial of the OX40 agonist ivuxolimab. The clonotype was recovered from an adult with an advanced solid tumor such as melanoma, head and neck, liver or kidney cancer. The rearrangement uses TRBV7-2 and TRBJ2-2; 9 nucleotides match TRBD2. CDR3 protein: CASSPRGSSGTDTGELFF. In DNA, the CDR3 is TGTGCCAGCAGCCCAAGGGGATCTAGCGGGACTGACACCGGGGAGCTGTTTTTT. The full variable domain, in which reference TRBV7-2 and TRBJ2-2 provide the parts outside the CDR3, is GAGVSQSPSNKVTEKGKDVELRCDPISGHTALYWYRQSLGQGLEFLIYFQGNSAPDKSGLPSDRFSAERTGGSVSTLTIQRTQQEDSAVYLCASSPRGSSGTDTGELFFGEGSRLTVL.